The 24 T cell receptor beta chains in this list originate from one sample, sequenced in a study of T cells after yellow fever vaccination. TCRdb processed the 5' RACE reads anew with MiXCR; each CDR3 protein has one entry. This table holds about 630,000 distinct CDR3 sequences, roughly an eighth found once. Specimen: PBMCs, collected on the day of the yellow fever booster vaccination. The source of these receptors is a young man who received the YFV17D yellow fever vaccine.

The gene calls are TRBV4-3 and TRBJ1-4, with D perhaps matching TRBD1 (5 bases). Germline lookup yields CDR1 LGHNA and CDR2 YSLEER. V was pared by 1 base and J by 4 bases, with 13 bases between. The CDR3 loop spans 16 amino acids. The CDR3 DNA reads TGCGCCAGCAGCCAAGGGGTTAGGGGACTTAATGAAAAACTGTTTTTT. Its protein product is CASSQGVRGLNEKLFF.

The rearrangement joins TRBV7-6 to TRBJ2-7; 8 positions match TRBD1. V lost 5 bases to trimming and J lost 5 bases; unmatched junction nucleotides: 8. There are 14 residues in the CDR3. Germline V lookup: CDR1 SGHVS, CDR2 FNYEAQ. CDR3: CASSTDDRGHEQYF. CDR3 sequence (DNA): TGTGCCAGCAGCACCGATGACAGGGGCCACGAGCAGTACTTC.

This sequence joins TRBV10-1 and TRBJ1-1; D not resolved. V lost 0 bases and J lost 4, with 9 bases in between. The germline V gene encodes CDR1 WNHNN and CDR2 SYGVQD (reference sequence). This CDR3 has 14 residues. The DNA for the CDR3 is TGCGCCAGCAGTGAGTCTGTGGGTACCACTGAAGCTTTCTTT. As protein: CASSESVGTTEAFF.

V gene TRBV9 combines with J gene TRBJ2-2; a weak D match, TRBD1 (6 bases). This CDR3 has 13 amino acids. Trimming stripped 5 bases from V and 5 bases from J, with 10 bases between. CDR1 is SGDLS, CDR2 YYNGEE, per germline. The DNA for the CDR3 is TGTGCCAGCAGAAAGGGGGAAACCGGGGAGCTGTTTTTT. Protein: CASRKGETGELFF.

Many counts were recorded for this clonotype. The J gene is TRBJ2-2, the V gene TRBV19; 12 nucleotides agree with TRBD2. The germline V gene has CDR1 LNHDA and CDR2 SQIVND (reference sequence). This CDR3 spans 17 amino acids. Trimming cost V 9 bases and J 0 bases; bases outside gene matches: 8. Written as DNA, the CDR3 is TGTGCCAGCAAGGGACTAGCGGGCGGAACGAACACCGGGGAGCTGTTTTTT. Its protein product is CASKGLAGGTNTGELFF.

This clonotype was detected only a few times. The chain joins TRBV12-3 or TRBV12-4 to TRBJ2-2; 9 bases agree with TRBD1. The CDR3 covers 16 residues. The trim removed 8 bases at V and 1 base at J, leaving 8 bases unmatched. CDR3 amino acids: CASGGQGSQNTGELFF. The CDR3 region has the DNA TGTGCCAGCGGAGGACAGGGGAGTCAGAACACCGGGGAGCTGTTTTTT.

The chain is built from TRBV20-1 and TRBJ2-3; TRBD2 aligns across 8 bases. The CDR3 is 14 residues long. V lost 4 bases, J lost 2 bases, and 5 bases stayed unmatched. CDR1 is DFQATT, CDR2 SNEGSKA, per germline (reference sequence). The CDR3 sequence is CSAISGSPTDTQYF. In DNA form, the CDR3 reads TGCAGTGCTATCAGCGGGAGCCCCACAGATACGCAGTATTTT.

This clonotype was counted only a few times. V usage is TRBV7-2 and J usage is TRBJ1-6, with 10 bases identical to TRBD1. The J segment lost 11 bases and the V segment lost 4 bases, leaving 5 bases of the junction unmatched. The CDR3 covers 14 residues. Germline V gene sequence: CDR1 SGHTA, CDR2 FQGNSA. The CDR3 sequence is CASSSTGGRAPLHF. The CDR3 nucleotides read TGTGCCAGCAGCTCGACAGGGGGCAGGGCACCCCTCCACTTT.

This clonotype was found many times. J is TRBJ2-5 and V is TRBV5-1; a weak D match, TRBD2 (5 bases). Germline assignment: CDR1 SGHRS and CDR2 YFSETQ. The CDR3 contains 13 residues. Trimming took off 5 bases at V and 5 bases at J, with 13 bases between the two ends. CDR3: CASRLTRRETQYF. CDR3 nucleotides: TGCGCCAGCAGGTTAACTAGAAGGGAGACCCAGTACTTC.

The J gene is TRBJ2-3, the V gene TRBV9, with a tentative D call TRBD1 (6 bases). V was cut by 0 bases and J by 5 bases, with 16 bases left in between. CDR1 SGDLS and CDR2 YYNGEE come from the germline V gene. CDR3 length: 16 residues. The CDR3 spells CASSVGQARGKDTQYF. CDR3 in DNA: TGTGCCAGCAGCGTAGGACAGGCAAGGGGCAAAGATACGCAGTATTTT. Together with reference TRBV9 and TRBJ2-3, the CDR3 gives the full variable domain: DSGVTQTPKHLITATGQRVTLRCSPRSGDLSVYWYQQSLDQGLQFLIQYYNGEERAKGNILERFSAQQFPDLHSELNLSSLELGDSALYFCASSVGQARGKDTQYFGPGTRLTVL.

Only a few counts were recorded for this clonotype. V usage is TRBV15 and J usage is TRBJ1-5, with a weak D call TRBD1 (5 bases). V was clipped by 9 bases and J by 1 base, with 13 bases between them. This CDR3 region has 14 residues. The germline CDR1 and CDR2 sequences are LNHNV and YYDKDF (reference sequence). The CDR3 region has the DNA TGTGCCACGAGCTCAGGGCCGAGCAATCAGCCCCAGCATTTT. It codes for CATSSGPSNQPQHF.

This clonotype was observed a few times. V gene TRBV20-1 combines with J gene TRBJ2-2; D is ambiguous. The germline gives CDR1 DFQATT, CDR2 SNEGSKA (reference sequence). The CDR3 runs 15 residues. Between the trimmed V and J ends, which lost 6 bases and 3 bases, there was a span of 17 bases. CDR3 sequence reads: CSATLGRTDTGELFF. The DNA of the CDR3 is TGCAGTGCCACCCTAGGAAGGACGGACACCGGGGAGCTGTTTTTT.

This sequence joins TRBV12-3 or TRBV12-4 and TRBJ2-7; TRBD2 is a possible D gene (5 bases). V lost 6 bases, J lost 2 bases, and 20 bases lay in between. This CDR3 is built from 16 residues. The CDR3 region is CASRHAAVGVAYEQYF. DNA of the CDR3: TGTGCCAGCAGACACGCGGCCGTCGGGGTAGCCTACGAGCAGTACTTC.

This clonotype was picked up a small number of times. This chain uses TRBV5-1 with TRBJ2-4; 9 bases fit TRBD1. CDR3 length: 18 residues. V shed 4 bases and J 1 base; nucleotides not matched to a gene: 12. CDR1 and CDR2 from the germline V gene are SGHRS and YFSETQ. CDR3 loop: CASSLNPTGGAAKNIQYF. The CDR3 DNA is TGCGCCAGCAGCCTGAATCCAACAGGGGGCGCGGCCAAAAACATTCAGTACTTC.

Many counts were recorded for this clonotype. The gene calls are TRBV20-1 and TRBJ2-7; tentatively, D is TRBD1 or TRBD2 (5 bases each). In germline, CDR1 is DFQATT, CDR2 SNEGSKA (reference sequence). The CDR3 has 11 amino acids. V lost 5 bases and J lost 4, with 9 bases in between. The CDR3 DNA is TGCAGTGCTGGGACCAAGTACGAGCAGTACTTC. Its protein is CSAGTKYEQYF.

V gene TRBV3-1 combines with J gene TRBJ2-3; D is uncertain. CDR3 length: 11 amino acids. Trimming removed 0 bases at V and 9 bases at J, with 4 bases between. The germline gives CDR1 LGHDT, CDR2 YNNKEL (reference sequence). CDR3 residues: CASSQDWTQYF. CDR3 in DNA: TGTGCCAGCAGCCAAGATTGGACGCAGTATTTT.

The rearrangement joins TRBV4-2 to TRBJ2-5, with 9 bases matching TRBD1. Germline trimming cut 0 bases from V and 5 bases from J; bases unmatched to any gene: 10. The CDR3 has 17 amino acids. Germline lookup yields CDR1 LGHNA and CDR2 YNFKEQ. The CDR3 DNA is TGTGCCAGCAGCCAAGACCCTCGGACAGGGGTCAGGGAGACCCAGTACTTC. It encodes CASSQDPRTGVRETQYF.

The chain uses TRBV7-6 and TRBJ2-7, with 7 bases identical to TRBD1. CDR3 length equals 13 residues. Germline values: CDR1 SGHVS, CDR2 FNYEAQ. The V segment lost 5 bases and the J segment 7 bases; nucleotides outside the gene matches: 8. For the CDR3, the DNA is TGTGCCAGCAGCCCGAAGGGGGCAATGGAGCAGTACTTC. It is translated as CASSPKGAMEQYF.

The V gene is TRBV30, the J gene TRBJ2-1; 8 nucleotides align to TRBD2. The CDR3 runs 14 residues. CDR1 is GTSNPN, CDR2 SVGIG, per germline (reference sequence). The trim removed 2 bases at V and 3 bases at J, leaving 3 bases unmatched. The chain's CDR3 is CAWSLSGGYNEQFF. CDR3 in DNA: TGTGCCTGGAGTCTAAGCGGGGGCTACAATGAGCAGTTCTTC.

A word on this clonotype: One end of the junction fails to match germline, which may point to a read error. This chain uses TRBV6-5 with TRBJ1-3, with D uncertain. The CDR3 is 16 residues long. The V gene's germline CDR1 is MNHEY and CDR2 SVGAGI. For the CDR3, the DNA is TGTGCTAGCAGTTACGTTAGCAGCTACTCTGGAAACACCATATATTTT. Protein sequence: CASSYVSSYSGNTIYF.

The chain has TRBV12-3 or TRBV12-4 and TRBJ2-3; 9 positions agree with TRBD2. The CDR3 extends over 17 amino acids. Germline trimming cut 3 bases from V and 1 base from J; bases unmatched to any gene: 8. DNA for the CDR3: TGTGCCAGCAGTTTTGTTGCGGGAGGGCCGGGCACAGATACGCAGTATTTT. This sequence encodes CASSFVAGGPGTDTQYF.

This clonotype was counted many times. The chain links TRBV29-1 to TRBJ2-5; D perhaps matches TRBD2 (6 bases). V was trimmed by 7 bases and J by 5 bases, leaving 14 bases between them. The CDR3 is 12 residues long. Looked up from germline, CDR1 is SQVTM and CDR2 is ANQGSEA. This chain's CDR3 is CSAGDGRETQYF. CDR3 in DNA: TGCAGCGCGGGGGACGGTCGGGAGACCCAGTACTTC.

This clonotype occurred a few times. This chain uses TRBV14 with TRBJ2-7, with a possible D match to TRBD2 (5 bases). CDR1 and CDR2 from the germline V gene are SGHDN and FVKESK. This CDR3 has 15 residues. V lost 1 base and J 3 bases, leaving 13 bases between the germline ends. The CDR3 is CASSQGERPLYEQYF. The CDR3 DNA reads TGTGCCAGCAGCCAAGGGGAGAGGCCTCTCTACGAGCAGTACTTC.

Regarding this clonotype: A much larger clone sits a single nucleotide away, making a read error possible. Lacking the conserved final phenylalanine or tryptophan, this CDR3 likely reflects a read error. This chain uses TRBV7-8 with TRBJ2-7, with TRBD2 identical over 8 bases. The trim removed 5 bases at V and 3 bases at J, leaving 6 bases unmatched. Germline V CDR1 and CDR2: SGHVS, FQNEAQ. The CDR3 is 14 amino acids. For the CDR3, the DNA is TGTGCCAGCAGCCAACTAGCGGCTGGCTACGAGCAGTACCTC. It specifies CASSQLAAGYEQYL.